This T cell receptor (beta chain) was observed in a study of Graves' ophthalmopathy and Graves' hyperthyroidism. Study background: The authors collected peripheral blood at initial diagnosis, before any treatment.

As for this clonotype: Germline is not matched at one junction end, which may reflect a read error.

Amplification from RNA transcripts yielded the TCR beta CDR3 regions. A first-round RT-PCR used HTBI primers, followed by a second-round multiplex PCR. Via MiXCR, TCRdb re-called the multiplex PCR reads, giving one row per CDR3 protein. The data show 650,000 to 900,000 distinct CDR3 sequences, with roughly two fifths seen just once and about 40% held by the top ten. The CDR3 totals 15 residues. CDR1 and CDR2 from the germline V gene are LNHDA and SQIVND (reference sequence). This chain uses TRBV19 with TRBJ1-5; TRBD1 aligns across 8 bases. Sequenced sample: peripheral blood. The receptor was isolated from an adult man with Graves' ophthalmopathy. The chain's CDR3 is CASRGTGDSNQPRHF. In nucleotides, the CDR3 is TGTGCCAGTAGGGGGACAGGTGATAGCAATCAGCCCCGGCATTTT.